This T cell receptor (beta chain) was captured in a study of T cells in Graves' hyperthyroidism and ophthalmopathy. The study's findings and limits: The model foresaw ophthalmopathy a median approximately 6.3 months prior to onset.

This clonotype was counted between two and nine times. Antigen specificity is unknown. RNA transcripts were the template for amplifying TCR beta CDR3 regions. The primer set for the first-round RT-PCR of the TCR CDR3 was HTBI. TCRdb ran MiXCR on the multiplex PCR reads and lists one entry per CDR3 protein. The profile covers around 600,000 distinct CDR3 sequences, with around 16% appearing a single time and about 3.5% taken by the ten largest. CDR1 is MDHEN and CDR2 is SYDVKM in the germline V gene. The CDR3 sequence is 15 residues long. V lost 5 bases and J lost 2, with 15 bases in between. The sequenced sample consisted of blood. The chain carries TRBV28 and TRBJ1-2, with a weak D call TRBD1 (5 bases). This receptor was obtained from a woman aged 40 to 50 with Graves' ophthalmopathy. CDR3 in amino acids: CASSIWTQGNYGYTF. The CDR3, as DNA: TGTGCCAGCAGTATCTGGACCCAGGGAAACTATGGCTACACCTTC.